This T cell receptor (beta chain) is from a study of vaccination effects on CD4 cells after COVID-19. Sequencing followed a ViraFEST assay step that expanded antigen-specific CD4+ T cells with viral peptide pools. CD4+ T cells were isolated after about nine days of culture. Testing of the vaccine recipients showed negative nucleocapsid antibodies and no prior SARS-CoV-2 infection. Cultures of under 2.5 million PBMC per well contained 9 to 10 IU/ml IL-2 plus 10 ug/ml peptides. Profiled with immunoSEQ multiplex PCR; TCRdb holds only in-frame clones, not every one. Of 50,000 to 60,000 clones listed, approximately 70% are singletons. This clone was counted between two and nine times. Its antigen remains unknown. The germline CDR1 and CDR2 sequences are GTSNPN and SVGIG (reference sequence). The CDR3 runs 12 residues. Trimming took 0 bases from V and 6 from J, leaving 8 bases between them.

Source: CD4+ T cells from PBMCs cultured with SARS-CoV-2 spike peptides, taken before COVID-19 vaccination. This clonotype originated in a human donor who received a COVID-19 vaccine. The chain couples TRBV30 to TRBJ1-2; D unresolved. CDR3 bases: TGTGCCTGGAGTGTGGGTCCGAATGGCTACACCTTC. This encodes CAWSVGPNGYTF.